The 10 T cell receptor beta chains presented below share a single source sample, sequenced in a study of identical twins. From the 5' RACE reads, TCRdb called clonotypes with MiXCR, one entry per CDR3 protein. The repertoire holds 240,000 or so distinct CDR3 sequences, with roughly 7% as singletons. These sequences were also reported in another study, on yellow fever vaccine responses in identical twins.

Sequencing was performed on memory (CD45RO+) T cells sorted from blood. The receptors come from a young woman in good health.

This clonotype was observed at least ten times. V gene TRBV5-1 combines with J gene TRBJ2-1; maybe TRBD2 (5 bases). This CDR3 contains 16 residues. The germline CDR1 and CDR2 sequences are SGHRS and YFSETQ. V lost 0 bases, J lost 0 bases, and 10 bases lay in between. The CDR3 DNA reads TGCGCCAGCAGCTTGGGCTCCAGCGGCTCCTACAATGAGCAGTTCTTC. Translating gives CASSLGSSGSYNEQFF.

This clonotype showed up many times. The chain joins TRBV12-3 or TRBV12-4 to TRBJ2-1; 12 nucleotides align to TRBD2. The CDR3 is 15 residues long. V gave up 2 bases and J gave up 9 bases; unmatched junction bases: 5. The CDR3 protein is CASSLRTSGNIEQFF. The CDR3 DNA follows: TGTGCCAGCAGTTTAAGGACTAGCGGGAACATTGAGCAGTTCTTC.

In this sample, this clonotype turned up a few times. This sequence joins TRBV3-1 and TRBJ2-3; perhaps TRBD2 as D (5 bases). The CDR3 extends over 14 amino acids. Deletions cut 4 bases from V and 6 bases from J, with 14 bases between. The germline V gene encodes CDR1 LGHDT and CDR2 YNNKEL (reference sequence). The chain's CDR3 is CASSPPSSKDTQYF. As DNA, the CDR3 is TGTGCCAGCAGCCCTCCGTCTAGCAAGGATACGCAGTATTTT.

The J gene is TRBJ2-5, the V gene TRBV3-1, with D unclear. Germline V gene sequence: CDR1 LGHDT, CDR2 YNNKEL (reference sequence). The V and J ends lost 3 bases and 5 bases respectively, with 4 bases between them. This CDR3 comprises 11 residues. This CDR3 reads CASSHIETQYF. Written as DNA, the CDR3 is TGTGCCAGCAGCCATATTGAGACCCAGTACTTC.

Many counts were recorded for this clonotype. V is TRBV12-3 or TRBV12-4 and J is TRBJ2-1, with a possible D match to TRBD1 (6 bases). Trimming cost V 6 bases and J 7 bases, with 13 bases left between them. The CDR3 extends over 13 amino acids. CDR3 sequence reads: CASSPGVVNEQFF. The CDR3 region has the DNA TGTGCCAGCAGCCCAGGGGTGGTTAATGAGCAGTTCTTC.

This clonotype was observed at least ten times. This chain connects TRBV12-3 or TRBV12-4 to TRBJ1-1; D not certain. This CDR3 spans 16 amino acids. The ends were cut back, 4 bases at V and 0 bases at J, with 15 bases in the middle. The CDR3: CASSSQSRPLNTEAFF. CDR3 coding DNA: TGTGCCAGCAGTTCCCAAAGCCGACCGTTGAACACTGAAGCTTTCTTT.

This clonotype was detected many times. The chain uses TRBV18 and TRBJ2-1; 8 nucleotides agree with TRBD1. The V segment lost 7 bases and the J segment 8 bases; nucleotides outside the gene matches: 7. Germline V CDR1 and CDR2: KGHSH, LQKENI. There are 13 residues in the CDR3. The CDR3 here is CASLRDRWDEQFF. DNA of the CDR3: TGTGCCAGCTTAAGGGACAGGTGGGATGAGCAGTTCTTC.

This clonotype occurred many times. For the CDR3, the DNA is TGTGCCAGCAGCTTTATGTCCGGGGGCGCAGATACGCAGTATTTT. The encoded protein is CASSFMSGGADTQYF. This chain uses TRBV7-9 with TRBJ2-3; D may be TRBD1 or TRBD2 (6 bases each). Germline assignment: CDR1 SEHNR and CDR2 FQNEAQ (reference sequence). The V end lost 3 bases, the J end lost 4 bases, and 14 bases lay between the germline ends. The CDR3 runs to 15 residues.

This clonotype was seen a few times. V and J are TRBV4-1 and TRBJ1-2; 9 bases align to TRBD1. Unmatched junction bases numbered 7, after V lost 0 bases and J lost 5 bases. CDR3 length: 16 amino acids. The germline gives CDR1 MGHRA, CDR2 YSYEKL. The chain's CDR3 is CASSQDRTGAGYGYTF. CDR3 bases: TGCGCCAGCAGCCAAGATCGGACAGGGGCGGGATATGGCTACACCTTC.

This clonotype was seen a handful of times. The V and J genes are TRBV24-1 and TRBJ2-3; D is possibly TRBD1 (5 bases). This CDR3 is built from 13 residues. Trimming pared 9 bases from V and 6 bases from J, leaving 15 bases between. Germline CDR1 and CDR2: KGHDR and SFDVKD. CDR3 protein: CATQSQGMDTQYF. As DNA, the CDR3 is TGTGCCACCCAGAGCCAGGGTATGGATACGCAGTATTTT.